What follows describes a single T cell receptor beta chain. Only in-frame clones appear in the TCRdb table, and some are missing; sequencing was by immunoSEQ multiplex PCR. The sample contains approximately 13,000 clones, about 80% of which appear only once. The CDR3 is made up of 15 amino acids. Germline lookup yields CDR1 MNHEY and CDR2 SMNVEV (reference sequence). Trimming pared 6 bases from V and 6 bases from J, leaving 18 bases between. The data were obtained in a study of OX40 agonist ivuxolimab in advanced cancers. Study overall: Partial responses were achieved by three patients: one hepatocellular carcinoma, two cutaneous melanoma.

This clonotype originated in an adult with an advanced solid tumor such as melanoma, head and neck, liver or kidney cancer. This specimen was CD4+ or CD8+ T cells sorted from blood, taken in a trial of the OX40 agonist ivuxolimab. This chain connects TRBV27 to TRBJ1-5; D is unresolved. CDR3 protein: CASSPGPPTIQPQHF. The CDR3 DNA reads TGTGCCAGCAGCCCTGGCCCACCAACTATTCAGCCCCAGCATTTT.